This TCR beta chain was captured by sequencing in a study of T-cell reconstitution after alpha-beta-depleted transplantation in children. General study results and limits: Counts and diversity of T cells one year after transplant came mostly from newly produced T cells. Expanded graft clones, several hundred of them, were reportedly the source of alpha-beta T cells about two months after transplant. It was surviving recipient T cells and thymic progenitors that gave some patients high TCRbeta diversity at day 60.

The library targeted TCRbeta and was prepared with unique molecular identifiers. TCRdb called the PCR reads again in MiXCR, with one record for every CDR3 protein. Of more than 200,000 distinct CDR3 sequences listed, 24% are singletons. The CDR3 is made up of 15 amino acids. The germline V gene encodes CDR1 SEHNR and CDR2 FQNEAQ (reference sequence). With 4 bases removed from V and 0 bases from J, the gap between germline ends came to 9 bases. Comment on this clonotype: As yet, its antigen is unknown.

The J gene is TRBJ2-2, the V gene TRBV7-9, with D hard to call. The specimen comprised PBMCs, mostly from graft donor cells, sampled 360 days after TCRalphabeta/CD19-depleted stem cell transplant. The sequence was obtained from a female patient younger than 10 who had a stem cell transplant for congenital amegakaryocytic thrombocytopenia, so the T cells may come from the graft donor. In nucleotides, the CDR3 is TGTGCCAGCAGCTCATGGCGGCCGAACACCGGGGAGCTGTTTTTT. It yields the protein CASSSWRPNTGELFF.